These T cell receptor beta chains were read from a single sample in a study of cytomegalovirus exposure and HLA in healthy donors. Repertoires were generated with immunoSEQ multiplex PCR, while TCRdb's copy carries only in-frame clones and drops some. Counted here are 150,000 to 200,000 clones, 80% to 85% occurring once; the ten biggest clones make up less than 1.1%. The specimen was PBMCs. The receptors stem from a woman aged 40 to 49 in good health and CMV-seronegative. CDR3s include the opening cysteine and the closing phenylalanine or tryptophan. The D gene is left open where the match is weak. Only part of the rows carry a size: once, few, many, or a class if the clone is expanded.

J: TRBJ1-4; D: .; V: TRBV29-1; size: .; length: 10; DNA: TGCGGAGGGGGGGATGAAAAACTGTTTTTT; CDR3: CGGGDEKLFF
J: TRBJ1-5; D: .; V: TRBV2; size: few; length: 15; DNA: TGTGCCAGCAGTGAAGACAGGGTCTCGCTACAGCCCCAGCATTTT; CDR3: CASSEDRVSLQPQHF
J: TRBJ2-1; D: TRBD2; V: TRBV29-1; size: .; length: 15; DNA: TGCAGCGTTGACGGGACTAGTGTTACCTACAATGAGCAGTTCTTC; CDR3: CSVDGTSVTYNEQFF
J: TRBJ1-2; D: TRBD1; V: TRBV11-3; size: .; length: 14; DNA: TGTGCCAGCAGCTGGACAGGGGCGGACTATGGCTACACCTTC; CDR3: CASSWTGADYGYTF
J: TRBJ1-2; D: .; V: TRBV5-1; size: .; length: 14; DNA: TGCGCCAGCAGCTTCGACGGGACAACCGGTGGCTACACCTTC; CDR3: CASSFDGTTGGYTF
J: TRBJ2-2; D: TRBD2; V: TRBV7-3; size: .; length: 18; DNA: TGTGCCAGCAGCTTAATCCCCCTTAGCGGGAGGGCGACCGGGGAGCTGTTTTTT; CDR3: CASSLIPLSGRATGELFF
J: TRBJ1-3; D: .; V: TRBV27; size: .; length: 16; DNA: TGTGCCAGCAGTTTATACCCAGGGTTCTCTGGAAACACCATATATTTT; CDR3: CASSLYPGFSGNTIYF
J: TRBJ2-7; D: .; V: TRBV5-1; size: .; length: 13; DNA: TGCGCCAGCAGCTTGGACGGAGTCTACGAGCAGTACTTC; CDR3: CASSLDGVYEQYF
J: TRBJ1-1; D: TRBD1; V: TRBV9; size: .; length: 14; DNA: TGTGCCAGCAGCGTAGCGGACAGGGCCACTGAAGCTTTCTTT; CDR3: CASSVADRATEAFF
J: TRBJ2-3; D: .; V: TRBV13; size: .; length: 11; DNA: TGTGCCAGTCACTTCACAGATACGCAGTATTTT; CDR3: CASHFTDTQYF
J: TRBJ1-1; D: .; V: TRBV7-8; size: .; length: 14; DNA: TGTGCCAGCGGCAGGGCAGGGATGAACACTGAAGCTTTCTTT; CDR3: CASGRAGMNTEAFF
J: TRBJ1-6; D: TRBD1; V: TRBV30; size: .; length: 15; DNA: TGTGCCTGCCGGGACAGGGCGGATTTTAATTCACCCCTCCACTTT; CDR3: CACRDRADFNSPLHF
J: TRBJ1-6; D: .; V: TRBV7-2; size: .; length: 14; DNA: TGTGCCAGCAGCTTAGCGCTGAGTAATTCACCCCTCCACTTT; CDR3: CASSLALSNSPLHF
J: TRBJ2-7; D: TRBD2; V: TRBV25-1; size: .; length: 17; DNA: TGTGCCAGCAGTGAATTCGCGCCTCAGGGACTAAACTACGAGCAGTACTTC; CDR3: CASSEFAPQGLNYEQYF
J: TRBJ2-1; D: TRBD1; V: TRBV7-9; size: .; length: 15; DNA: TGTGCCAGCAGCAAGGGGGCGGACTCCTACAATGAGCAGTTCTTC; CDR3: CASSKGADSYNEQFF
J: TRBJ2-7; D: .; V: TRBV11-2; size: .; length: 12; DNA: TGTGCCAGCAGCCGGGACATCTACGAGCAGTACTTC; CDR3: CASSRDIYEQYF
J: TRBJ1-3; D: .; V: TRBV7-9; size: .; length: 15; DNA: TGTGCCAGCAGCTTACAGGGACTCTCTGGAAACACCATATATTTT; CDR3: CASSLQGLSGNTIYF
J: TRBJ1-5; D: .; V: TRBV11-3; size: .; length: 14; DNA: TGTGCCAGCAGCTTAGACGGTAGCAATCAGCCCCAGCATTTT; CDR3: CASSLDGSNQPQHF
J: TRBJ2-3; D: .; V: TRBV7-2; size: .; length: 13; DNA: TGTGCCAGCAGCTTAGGAGGAAGAGATACGCAGTATTTT; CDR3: CASSLGGRDTQYF
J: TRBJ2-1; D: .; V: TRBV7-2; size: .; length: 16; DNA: TGTGCCAGCAGCTTAGTGGTCGGGGGACCTTACAATGAGCAGTTCTTC; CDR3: CASSLVVGGPYNEQFF
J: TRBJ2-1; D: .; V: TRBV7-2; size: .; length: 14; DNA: TGTGCCAGCAGCCTCCCACCTAATGTGTTAGAGCAGTTCTTC; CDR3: CASSLPPNVLEQFF
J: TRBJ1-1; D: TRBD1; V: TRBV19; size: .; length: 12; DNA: TGTGCCAGAGGACAGGGCTTAGGTGAAGCTTTCTTT; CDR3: CARGQGLGEAFF
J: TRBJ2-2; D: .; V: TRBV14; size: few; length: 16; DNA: TGTGCCAGCAGCCAGAAGCCTTCAGGGTACACCGGGGAGCTGTTTTTT; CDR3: CASSQKPSGYTGELFF
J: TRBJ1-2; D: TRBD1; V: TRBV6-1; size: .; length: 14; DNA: TGTGCCAGCAGGGTGGGACAGGGGGTAGATGGCTACACCTTC; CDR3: CASRVGQGVDGYTF
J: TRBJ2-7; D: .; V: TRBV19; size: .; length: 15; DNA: TGTGCCAGTAGTACCCCGGGACTTTTGATCTACGAGCAGTACTTC; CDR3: CASSTPGLLIYEQYF
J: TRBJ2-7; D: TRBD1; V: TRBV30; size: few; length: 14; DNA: TGTGCCTGGAGTGTACTGGACAGGGGCTACGAGCAGTACTTC; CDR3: CAWSVLDRGYEQYF
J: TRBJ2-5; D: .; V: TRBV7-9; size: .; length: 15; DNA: TGTGCCAGCAGCTTAAACAGGGCGCAAGGGGAGACCCAGTACTTC; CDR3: CASSLNRAQGETQYF
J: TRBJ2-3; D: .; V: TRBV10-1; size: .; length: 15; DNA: TGCGCCAGCAGTGAGACTTGGAAGGGGACAGATACGCAGTATTTT; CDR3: CASSETWKGTDTQYF
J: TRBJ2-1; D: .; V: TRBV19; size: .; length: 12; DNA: TGTGCCAGTAGTCCTAGTAAAAATGAGCAGTTCTTC; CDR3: CASSPSKNEQFF
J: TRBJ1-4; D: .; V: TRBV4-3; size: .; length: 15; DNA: TGCGCCAGCAGCCCTACTTCTGCAACTAATGAAAAACTGTTTTTT; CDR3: CASSPTSATNEKLFF
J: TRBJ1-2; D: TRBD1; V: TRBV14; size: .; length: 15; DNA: TGTGCCAGCAGCCAAGCGTCGACAGGGCTCTATGGCCACACCTTC; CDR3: CASSQASTGLYGHTF
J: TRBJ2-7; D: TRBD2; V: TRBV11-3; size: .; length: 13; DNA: TGTGCCAGCATGGGTCCGCGGGGGTACGAGCAGTACTTC; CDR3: CASMGPRGYEQYF
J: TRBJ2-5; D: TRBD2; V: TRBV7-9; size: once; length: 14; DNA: TGTGCCAGCAGCCCTGGGACTACCCAAGAGACCCAGTACTTC; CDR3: CASSPGTTQETQYF
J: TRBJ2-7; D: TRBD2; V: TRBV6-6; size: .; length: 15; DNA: TGTGCCAGCAGTTACTCCACGGGAGGCTCCTACGAGCAGTACTTC; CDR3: CASSYSTGGSYEQYF
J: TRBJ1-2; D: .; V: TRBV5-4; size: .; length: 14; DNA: TGTGCCAGCAGCGCCGTCGGAGCTAACTATGGCTACACCTTC; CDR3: CASSAVGANYGYTF
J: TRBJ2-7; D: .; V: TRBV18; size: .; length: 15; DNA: TGTGCCAGCTCACCAGGGGCGGGGAGAACCTACGAGCAGTACTTC; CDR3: CASSPGAGRTYEQYF
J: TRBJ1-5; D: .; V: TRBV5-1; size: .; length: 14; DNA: TGCGCCAGCAGCTTGACGCAGGGAGGTCAGCCCCAGCATTTT; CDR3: CASSLTQGGQPQHF
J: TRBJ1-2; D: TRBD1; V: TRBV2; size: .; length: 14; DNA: TGTGCCAGCAGTGTCTCAAAGGGGGCTTATGGCTACACCTTC; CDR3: CASSVSKGAYGYTF
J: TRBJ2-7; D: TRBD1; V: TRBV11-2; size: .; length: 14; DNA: TGTGCCAGCAGCCCGAACCCTGGGACAGGCGAGCAGTACTTC; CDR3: CASSPNPGTGEQYF
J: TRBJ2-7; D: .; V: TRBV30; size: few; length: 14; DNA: TGTGCCTGGAGTGTTGGCGGGAAACCTTACGAGCAGTACTTC; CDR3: CAWSVGGKPYEQYF
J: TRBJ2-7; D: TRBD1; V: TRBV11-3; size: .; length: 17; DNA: TGTGCCAGCAGCTCCTTCGAGGGACAGGGGTACTCCTACGAGCAGTACTTC; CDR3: CASSSFEGQGYSYEQYF
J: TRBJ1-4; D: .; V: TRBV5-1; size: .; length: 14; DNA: TGCGCCAGCACCCCTGGGGGGGTAGTAGAAAAACTGTTTTTT; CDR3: CASTPGGVVEKLFF
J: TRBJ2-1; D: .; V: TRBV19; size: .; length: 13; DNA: TGTGCCAGTACTGGGGACAAGACGGATGAGCAGTTCTTC; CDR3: CASTGDKTDEQFF
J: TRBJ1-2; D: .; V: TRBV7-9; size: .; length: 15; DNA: TGTGCCAGCAGCTTGGACCAGGGGCAGGGCTATGGCTACACCTTC; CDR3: CASSLDQGQGYGYTF
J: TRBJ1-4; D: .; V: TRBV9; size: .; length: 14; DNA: TGTGCCAGCGCCAGTGGGGCTTCTAATGAAAAACTGTTTTTT; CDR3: CASASGASNEKLFF
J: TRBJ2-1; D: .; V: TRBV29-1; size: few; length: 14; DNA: TGCAGCGTCACCAGGTCGCCTAGCTGGGATGAGCAGTTCTTC; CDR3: CSVTRSPSWDEQFF
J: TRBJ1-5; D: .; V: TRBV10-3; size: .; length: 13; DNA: TGTGCCATCAGTGACACACGGGATCGGCCCCAGCATTTT; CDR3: CAISDTRDRPQHF
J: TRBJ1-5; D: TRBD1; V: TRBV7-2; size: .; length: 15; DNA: TGTGCCAGCAGCTCGACAGGGGGTAGCAATCAGCCCCAGCATTTT; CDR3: CASSSTGGSNQPQHF
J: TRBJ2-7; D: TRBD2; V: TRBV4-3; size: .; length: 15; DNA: TGCGCCAGCAGCCAATTACTAGCGGGAGGGAACGAGCAGTACTTC; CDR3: CASSQLLAGGNEQYF